These 2 T cell receptor beta chains were sequenced from one sample in a study of blood T cell repertoires in COVID-19. Repertoires were generated with immunoSEQ multiplex PCR, while TCRdb's copy carries only in-frame clones and drops some. The repertoire holds 50,000 to 55,000 clones, with roughly four fifths as singletons. Input material: peripheral blood. The receptors come from a man aged 80 or over with COVID-19, enrolled during active disease.

This clone was observed a handful of times. The rearrangement joins TRBV7-8 to TRBJ1-1; 8 positions agree with TRBD1. The trim removed 4 bases at V and 2 bases at J, leaving 3 bases unmatched. Germline CDR1 is SGHVS and CDR2 is FQNEAQ. There are 14 residues in the CDR3. The CDR3 region has the DNA TGTGCCAGCAGCTCTGGACAGGGAAACACTGAAGCTTTCTTT. Protein: CASSSGQGNTEAFF.

In this sample, this clone turned up once. The rearrangement uses TRBV10-3 and TRBJ1-1; D gene ambiguous. The germline V gene has CDR1 ENHRY and CDR2 SYGVKD. Trimming pared 5 bases from V and 0 bases from J, leaving 13 bases between. The CDR3 runs to 15 residues. CDR3 loop: CAISPAGVVNTEAFF. The CDR3 nucleotides are TGTGCCATCAGTCCTGCCGGGGTAGTGAACACTGAAGCTTTCTTT.